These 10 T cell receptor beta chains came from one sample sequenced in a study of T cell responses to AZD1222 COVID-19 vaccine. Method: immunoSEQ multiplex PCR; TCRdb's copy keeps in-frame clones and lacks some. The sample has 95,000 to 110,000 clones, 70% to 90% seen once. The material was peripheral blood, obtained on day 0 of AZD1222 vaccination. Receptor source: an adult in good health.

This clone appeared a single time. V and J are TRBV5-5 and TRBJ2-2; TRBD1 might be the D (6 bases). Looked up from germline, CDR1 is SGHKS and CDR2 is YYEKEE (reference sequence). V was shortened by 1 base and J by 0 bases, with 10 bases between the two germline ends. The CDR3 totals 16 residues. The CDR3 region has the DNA TGTGCCAGCAGCTTGTATGAGGGGGCGAACACCGGGGAGCTGTTTTTT. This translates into CASSLYEGANTGELFF. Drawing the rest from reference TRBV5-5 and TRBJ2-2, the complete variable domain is DAGVTQSPTHLIKTRGQQVTLRCSPISGHKSVSWYQQVLGQGPQFIFQYYEKEERGRGNFPDRFSARQFPNYSSELNVNALLLGDSALYLCASSLYEGANTGELFFGEGSRLTVL.

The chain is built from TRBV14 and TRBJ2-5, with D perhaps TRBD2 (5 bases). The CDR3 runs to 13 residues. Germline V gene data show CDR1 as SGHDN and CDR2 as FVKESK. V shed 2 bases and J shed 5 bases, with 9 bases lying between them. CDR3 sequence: CASSQREWETQYF. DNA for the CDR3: TGTGCCAGCAGCCAAAGGGAGTGGGAGACCCAGTACTTC.

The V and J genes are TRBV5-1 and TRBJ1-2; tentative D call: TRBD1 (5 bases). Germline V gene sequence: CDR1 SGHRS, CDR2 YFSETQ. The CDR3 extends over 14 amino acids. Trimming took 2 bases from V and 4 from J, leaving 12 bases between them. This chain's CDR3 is CASSLNRFSYGYTF. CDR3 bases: TGCGCCAGCAGCTTAAACAGGTTCTCCTATGGCTACACCTTC.

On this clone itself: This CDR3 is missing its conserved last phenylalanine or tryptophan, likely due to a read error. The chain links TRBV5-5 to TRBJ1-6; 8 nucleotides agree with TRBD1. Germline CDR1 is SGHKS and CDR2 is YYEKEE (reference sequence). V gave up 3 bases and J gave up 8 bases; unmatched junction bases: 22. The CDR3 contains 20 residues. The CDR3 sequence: CASSSLRLRGPKVGYSPLHL. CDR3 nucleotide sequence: TGTGCCAGCAGCTCATTGAGACTCAGGGGGCCGAAAGTAGGATATTCACCCCTCCACCTT.

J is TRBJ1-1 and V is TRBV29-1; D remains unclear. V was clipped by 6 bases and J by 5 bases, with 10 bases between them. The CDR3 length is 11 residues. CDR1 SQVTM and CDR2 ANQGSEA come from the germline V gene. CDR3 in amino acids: CSVELGTEAFF. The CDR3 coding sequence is TGCAGCGTCGAACTAGGGACTGAAGCTTTCTTT.

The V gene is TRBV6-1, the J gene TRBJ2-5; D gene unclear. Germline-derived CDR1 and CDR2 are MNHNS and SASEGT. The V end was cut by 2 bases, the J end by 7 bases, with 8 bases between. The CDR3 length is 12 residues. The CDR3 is CASSENFRTQYF. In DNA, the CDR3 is TGTGCCAGCAGTGAAAACTTTCGGACCCAGTACTTC.

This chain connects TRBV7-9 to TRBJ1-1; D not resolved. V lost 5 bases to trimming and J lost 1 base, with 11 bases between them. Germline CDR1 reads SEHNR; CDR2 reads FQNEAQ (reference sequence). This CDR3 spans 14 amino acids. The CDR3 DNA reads TGTGCCAGCAGCGGCGTGGGCGGGAACACTGAAGCTTTCTTT. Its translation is CASSGVGGNTEAFF. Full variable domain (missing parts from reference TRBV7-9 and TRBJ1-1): DTGVSQNPRHKITKRGQNVTFRCDPISEHNRLYWYRQTLGQGPEFLTYFQNEAQLEKSRLLSDRFSAERPKGSFSTLEIQRTEQGDSAMYLCASSGVGGNTEAFFGQGTRLTVV.

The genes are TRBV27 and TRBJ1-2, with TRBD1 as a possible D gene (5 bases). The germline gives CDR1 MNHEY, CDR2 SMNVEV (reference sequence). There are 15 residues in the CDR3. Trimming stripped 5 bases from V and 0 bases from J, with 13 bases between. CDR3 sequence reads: CASSPRQITNYGYTF. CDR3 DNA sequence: TGTGCCAGCAGTCCCCGACAGATTACTAACTATGGCTACACCTTC.

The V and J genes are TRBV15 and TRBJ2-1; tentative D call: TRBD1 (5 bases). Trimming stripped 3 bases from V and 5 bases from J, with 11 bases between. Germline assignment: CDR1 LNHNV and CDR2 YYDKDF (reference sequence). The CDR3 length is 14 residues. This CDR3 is CATSSQGSNNEQFF. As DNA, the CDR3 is TGTGCCACCAGCAGTCAGGGATCCAACAATGAGCAGTTCTTC.

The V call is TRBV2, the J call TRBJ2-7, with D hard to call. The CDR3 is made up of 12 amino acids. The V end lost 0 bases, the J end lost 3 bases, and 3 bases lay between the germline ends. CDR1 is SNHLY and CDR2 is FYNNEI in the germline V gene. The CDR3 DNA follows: TGTGCCAGCAGTGAAGCGGACTACGAGCAGTACTTC. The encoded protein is CASSEADYEQYF.